The 22 T cell receptor beta chains presented below share a single source sample, sequenced in a study of T cell repertoires in cytomegalovirus infection. The antigens of these receptors remain unknown. TCRdb independently ran MiXCR on the reads; one entry per CDR3 protein. The sample yields 370,000 or so distinct CDR3 sequences, around a third seen once. Sequenced here: cultured PBMCs, sampled from culture after CMV antigen stimulation. The receptors were sampled from a human donor in good health (CMV status not recorded). Some clones in this sample may be carry-over from other donors' samples.

The chain has TRBV10-3 and TRBJ2-2, with D unresolved. This CDR3 contains 13 residues. Germline assignment: CDR1 ENHRY and CDR2 SYGVKD. The V end was cut by 5 bases, the J end by 1 base, with 5 bases between. DNA of the CDR3: TGTGCCATCAGTCTCCGGAACACCGGGGAGCTGTTTTTT. Protein product: CAISLRNTGELFF.

Many counts were recorded for this clonotype. Here the CDR3 reads CASSSAPSGANVLTF. CDR3 nucleotides: TGTGCCAGCAGCTCGGCCCCCTCTGGGGCCAACGTCCTGACTTTC. The chain joins TRBV7-2 to TRBJ2-6, with D unresolved. CDR3 size: 15 residues. Trimming left V 4 bases short and J 0 bases short, with 7 bases between. Germline assignment: CDR1 SGHTA and CDR2 FQGNSA.

The gene calls are TRBV10-3 and TRBJ2-2; 11 bases are shared with TRBD2. This CDR3 is built from 15 residues. Per germline, CDR1 ENHRY and CDR2 SYGVKD. V gave up 6 bases and J gave up 7 bases; unmatched junction bases: 7. CDR3 nucleotide sequence: TGTGCCATCAGCCCGGGACTAGCGGCTGTCGGGGAGCTGTTTTTT. Its protein product is CAISPGLAAVGELFF.

In this sample, this clonotype turned up a few times. V is TRBV6-5 and J is TRBJ2-1; TRBD2 matches 12 bases. Germline V gene lookup returns CDR1 MNHEY and CDR2 SVGAGI. The ends lost 0 bases at V and 7 bases at J; junction bases unmatched: 4. The CDR3 consists of 16 residues. In DNA form, the CDR3 reads TGTGCCAGCAGTTACTCAACCGGGACTAGCGGGAATGAGCAGTTCTTC. It specifies CASSYSTGTSGNEQFF.

This clonotype was seen more than once but under ten times. The chain has TRBV5-5 and TRBJ1-2; perhaps TRBD1 as D (6 bases). The CDR3 is 13 residues long. Germline V gives CDR1 SGHKS, CDR2 YYEKEE (reference sequence). Trimming removed 2 bases from V and 5 bases from J, with 10 bases in between. The CDR3 bases are TGTGCCAGCAGCTTATCAGGGGAGTATGGCTACACCTTC. This translates into CASSLSGEYGYTF. Full variable domain (remainder filled in from reference TRBV5-5 and TRBJ1-2): DAGVTQSPTHLIKTRGQQVTLRCSPISGHKSVSWYQQVLGQGPQFIFQYYEKEERGRGNFPDRFSARQFPNYSSELNVNALLLGDSALYLCASSLSGEYGYTFGSGTRLTVV.

V gene TRBV4-1 combines with J gene TRBJ2-7; TRBD1 agrees at 7 bases. The CDR3 loop spans 13 amino acids. Germline V CDR1 and CDR2: MGHRA, YSYEKL. J lost 2 bases, V lost 4 bases, and 2 bases had no gene match. The CDR3 nucleotides are TGCGCCAGCAGCCTGGGACAGCCCTACGAGCAGTACTTC. It encodes CASSLGQPYEQYF.

A few counts support this clonotype. The chain recombines TRBV19 with TRBJ2-7; no firm D call. V shed 6 bases and J shed 3 bases, with 15 bases lying between them. Per germline, CDR1 LNHDA and CDR2 SQIVND (reference sequence). The CDR3 length is 14 residues. CDR3: CASSDGQRNYEQYF. The CDR3 bases are TGTGCCAGTAGCGATGGGCAGCGCAACTACGAGCAGTACTTC.

J is TRBJ2-1 and V is TRBV18; maybe TRBD2 (6 bases). V was cut by 5 bases and J by 7 bases, with 15 bases left in between. Germline V gene lookup returns CDR1 KGHSH and CDR2 LQKENI. The CDR3 length is 14 residues. The CDR3 DNA sequence: TGTGCCAGCTCATTACTAGCAAGCGAAAATGAGCAGTTCTTC. Its translation is CASSLLASENEQFF. Full variable domain (rest looked up from reference TRBV18 and TRBJ2-1): NAGVMQNPRHLVRRRGQEARLRCSPMKGHSHVYWYRQLPEEGLKFMVYLQKENIIDESGMPKERFSAEFPKEGPSILRIQQVVRGDSAAYFCASSLLASENEQFFGPGTRLTVL.

This clonotype turned up a few times. The gene calls are TRBV6-6 and TRBJ1-1; no clear D gene. V was pared by 5 bases and J by 2 bases, with 12 bases between. This CDR3 contains 14 residues. Germline V gene lookup returns CDR1 MNHNY and CDR2 SVGAGI (reference sequence). As DNA, the CDR3 is TGTGCCAGCAGTCTCGGGAGTTCTAACACTGAAGCTTTCTTT. This translates into CASSLGSSNTEAFF.

The CDR3 DNA reads as TGTGCCAGCAGCGTCCCGTCGCGGGAGGGTTACGAGCAGTACTTC. This gives the protein CASSVPSREGYEQYF. The chain has TRBV9 and TRBJ2-7; 9 positions match TRBD2. This CDR3 is built from 15 residues. Trimming removed 2 bases from V and 4 bases from J; junction bases left unmatched: 7. Germline V lookup: CDR1 SGDLS, CDR2 YYNGEE.

This chain links TRBV7-9 with TRBJ2-1, with 12 positions matching TRBD2. With 5 bases clipped from V and 3 bases from J, the junction kept 5 bases outside the gene matches. Germline V CDR1 and CDR2: SEHNR, FQNEAQ (reference sequence). This CDR3 comprises 16 residues. DNA for the CDR3: TGTGCCAGCAGCCAGTGGACTAGCGGGATCTACAATGAGCAGTTCTTC. It is translated as CASSQWTSGIYNEQFF.

This clonotype appeared a single time. In DNA, the CDR3 is TGTGCCAGTAGTGGAAGGCTAGCGGGGCTTCCGAGAAATGAGCAGTTCTTC. Encoded protein: CASSGRLAGLPRNEQFF. V usage is TRBV19 and J usage is TRBJ2-1; 9 nucleotides align to TRBD2. In germline, CDR1 is LNHDA, CDR2 SQIVND (reference sequence). This CDR3 has 17 residues. The V gene end was trimmed by 5 bases and the J gene end by 7 bases; junction bases not matched to a gene: 15.

This clonotype was seen more than once but under ten times. The chain joins TRBV6-2 or TRBV6-3 to TRBJ2-2; D is unresolved. The V gene lost 6 bases and the J gene lost 5 bases, with 16 bases spanning the gap. The germline gives CDR1 MNHEY, CDR2 SVGEGT. This CDR3 is 15 amino acids long. CDR3 sequence reads: CASSSLRSKTGELFF. The CDR3 nucleotides are TGTGCCAGCAGCTCACTTAGAAGTAAGACCGGGGAGCTGTTTTTT.

This clonotype was recorded many times. The chain is built from TRBV7-2 and TRBJ2-3; possibly TRBD1 for D (5 bases). Trimming removed 4 bases at V and 4 bases at J, with 18 bases between. CDR1 SGHTA and CDR2 FQGNSA come from the germline V gene. This CDR3 spans 16 amino acids. The CDR3 DNA follows: TGTGCCAGCAGCTACCCGCTAACAGGCGGATCAGATACGCAGTATTTT. Its protein product is CASSYPLTGGSDTQYF.

This clonotype was counted a few times. This chain uses TRBV29-1 with TRBJ2-1; 7 bases map to TRBD2. After removal of 5 bases from V and 4 bases from J, the junction contained 23 bases not matched to a gene. The CDR3 is made up of 19 amino acids. Per the germline V gene, CDR1 is SQVTM and CDR2 is ANQGSEA. CDR3 amino acids: CSVSPPSWGGPARYNEQFF. In DNA form, the CDR3 reads TGCAGCGTTTCTCCCCCTTCCTGGGGAGGGCCCGCACGATACAATGAGCAGTTCTTC.

Concerning this clonotype itself: The junction shows a germline mismatch at one end, possibly a read error. The CDR3, as DNA: TGTACCAGTAGTAAACTCGGGACAGGACATTACGAGCAGTACTTC. It yields the protein CTSSKLGTGHYEQYF. The genes are TRBV19 and TRBJ2-7; the match to TRBD1 covers 8 bases. The length of the CDR3 is 15 residues. Germline CDR1 LNHDA, CDR2 SQIVND (reference sequence).

This clonotype was seen ten or more times. V gene TRBV6-2 or TRBV6-3 combines with J gene TRBJ2-7; 9 bases line up with TRBD2. The CDR3 is made up of 14 amino acids. With V trimmed by 6 bases and J by 6 bases, 9 bases remained unmatched. From germline, CDR1 is MNHEY and CDR2 SVGEGT. CDR3: CASSRTSEGAEQYV. The DNA for the CDR3 is TGTGCCAGCAGCAGGACTAGCGAAGGAGCCGAGCAGTACGTC.

This clonotype was seen many times. The chain joins TRBV7-3 to TRBJ1-3; D gene unclear. Germline V gene data show CDR1 as SGHTA and CDR2 as FQGTGA. The V gene lost 2 bases and the J gene lost 0 bases, with 8 bases spanning the gap. The CDR3 sequence is 15 residues long. The CDR3: CASSLGSGSGNTIYF. The CDR3, as DNA: TGTGCCAGCAGCTTAGGTTCAGGCTCTGGAAACACCATATATTTT.

The V and J genes are TRBV27 and TRBJ2-3; 7 bases agree with TRBD2. Germline CDR1 MNHEY, CDR2 SMNVEV (reference sequence). The CDR3 is 15 amino acids. Unmatched junction bases numbered 13, after V lost 8 bases and J lost 5 bases. The CDR3 region is CASQILAGEGDTQYF. For the CDR3, the DNA is TGTGCCAGCCAAATTCTCGCGGGAGAGGGAGATACGCAGTATTTT.

The chain has TRBV7-3 and TRBJ2-5, with TRBD1 identical over 8 bases. CDR1 and CDR2 from the germline V gene are SGHTA and FQGTGA. V lost 2 bases, J lost 1 base, and 3 bases stayed unmatched. The CDR3 is 15 residues long. The CDR3 region has the DNA TGTGCCAGCAGCTTACGACAGGGGAGCCAAGAGACCCAGTACTTC. Translation: CASSLRQGSQETQYF.

This sequence joins TRBV7-8 and TRBJ1-6, with 10 bases aligning to TRBD1. The CDR3 is 19 residues long. Germline assignment: CDR1 SGHVS and CDR2 FQNEAQ. Losses at the gene ends were 0 bases for V and 10 bases for J; bases not matched to a gene: 15. CDR3 in DNA: TGTGCCAGCAGCTTAGCCCTAAGCCTCCGGGACAGGGGATTCTCACCCCTCCACTTT. The encoded protein is CASSLALSLRDRGFSPLHF.

The chain employs TRBV7-2 and TRBJ1-2, with D maybe TRBD1 (6 bases). Germline V CDR1 and CDR2: SGHTA, FQGNSA. Deletions cut 5 bases from V and 4 bases from J, with 11 bases between. This CDR3 contains 13 residues. CDR3 DNA: TGTGCCAGCAGCCCGGGACACAGCTATGGCTACACCTTC. Protein product: CASSPGHSYGYTF.